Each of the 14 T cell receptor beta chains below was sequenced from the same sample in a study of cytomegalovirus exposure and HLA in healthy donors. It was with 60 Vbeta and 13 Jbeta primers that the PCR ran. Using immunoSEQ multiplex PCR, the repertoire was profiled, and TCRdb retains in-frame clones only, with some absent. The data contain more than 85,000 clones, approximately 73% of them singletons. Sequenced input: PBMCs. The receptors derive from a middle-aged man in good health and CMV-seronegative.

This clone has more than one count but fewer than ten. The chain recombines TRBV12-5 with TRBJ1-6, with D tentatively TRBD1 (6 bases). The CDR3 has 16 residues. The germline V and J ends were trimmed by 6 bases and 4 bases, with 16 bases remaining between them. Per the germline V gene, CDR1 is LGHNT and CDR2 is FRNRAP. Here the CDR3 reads CASGTEDSSYNSPLHF. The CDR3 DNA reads TGTGCTAGTGGCACCGAGGACAGTTCTTATAATTCACCCCTCCACTTT.

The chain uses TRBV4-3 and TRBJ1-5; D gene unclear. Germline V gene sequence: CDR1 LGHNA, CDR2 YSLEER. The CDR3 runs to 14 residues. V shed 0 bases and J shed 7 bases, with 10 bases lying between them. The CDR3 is CASSQDNGEQPQHF. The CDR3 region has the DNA TGCGCCAGCAGCCAAGATAACGGGGAGCAGCCCCAGCATTTT.

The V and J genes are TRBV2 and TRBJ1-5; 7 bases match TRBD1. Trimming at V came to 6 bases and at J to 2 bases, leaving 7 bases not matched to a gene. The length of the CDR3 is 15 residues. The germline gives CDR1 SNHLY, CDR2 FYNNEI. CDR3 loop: CASRPGGQRNQPQHF. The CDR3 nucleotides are TGTGCCAGCAGGCCAGGGGGGCAGCGCAATCAGCCCCAGCATTTT.

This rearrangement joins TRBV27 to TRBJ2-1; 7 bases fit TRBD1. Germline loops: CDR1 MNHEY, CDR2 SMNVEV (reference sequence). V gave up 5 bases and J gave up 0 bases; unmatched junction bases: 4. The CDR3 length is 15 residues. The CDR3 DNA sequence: TGTGCCAGCAGTGTACAGGGGCCCTCCTACAATGAGCAGTTCTTC. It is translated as CASSVQGPSYNEQFF.

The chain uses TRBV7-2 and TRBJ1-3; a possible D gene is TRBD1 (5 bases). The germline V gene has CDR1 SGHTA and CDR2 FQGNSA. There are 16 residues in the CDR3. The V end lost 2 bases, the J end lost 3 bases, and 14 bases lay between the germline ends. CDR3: CASSLLGLGLGNTIYF. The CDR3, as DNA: TGTGCCAGCAGCTTATTGGGGCTTGGGCTTGGAAACACCATATATTTT.

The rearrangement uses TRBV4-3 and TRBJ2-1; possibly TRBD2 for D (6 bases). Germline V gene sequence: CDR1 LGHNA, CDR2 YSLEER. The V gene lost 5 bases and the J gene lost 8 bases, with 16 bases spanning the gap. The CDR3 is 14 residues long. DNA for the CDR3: TGCGCCAGCAGCGCTGGGAGGCAGTTCGATGAGCAGTTCTTC. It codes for CASSAGRQFDEQFF.

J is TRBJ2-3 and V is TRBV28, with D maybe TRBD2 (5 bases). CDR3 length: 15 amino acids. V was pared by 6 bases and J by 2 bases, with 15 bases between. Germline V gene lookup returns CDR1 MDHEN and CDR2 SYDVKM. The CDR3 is CASSYNRGHTDTQYF. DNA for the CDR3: TGTGCCAGCAGCTATAACCGCGGGCACACAGATACGCAGTATTTT.

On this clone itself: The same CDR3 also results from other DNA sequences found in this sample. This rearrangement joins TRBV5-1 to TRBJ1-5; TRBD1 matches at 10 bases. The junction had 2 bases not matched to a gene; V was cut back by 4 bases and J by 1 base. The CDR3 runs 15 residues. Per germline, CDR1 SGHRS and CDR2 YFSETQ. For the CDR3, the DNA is TGCGCCAGCAGCCCGACAGGGGGCAGCAATCAGCCCCAGCATTTT. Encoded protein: CASSPTGGSNQPQHF. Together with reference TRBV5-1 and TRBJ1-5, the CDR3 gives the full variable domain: KAGVTQTPRYLIKTRGQQVTLSCSPISGHRSVSWYQQTPGQGLQFLFEYFSETQRNKGNFPGRFSGRQFSNSRSEMNVSTLELGDSALYLCASSPTGGSNQPQHFGDGTRLSIL.

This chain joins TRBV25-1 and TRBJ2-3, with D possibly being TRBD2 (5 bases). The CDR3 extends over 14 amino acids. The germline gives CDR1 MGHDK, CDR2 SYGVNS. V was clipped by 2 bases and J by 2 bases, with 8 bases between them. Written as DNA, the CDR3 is TGTGCCAGCAGTGAAGAGGACTCCACAGATACGCAGTATTTT. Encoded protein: CASSEEDSTDTQYF. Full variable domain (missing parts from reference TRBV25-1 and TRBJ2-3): EADIYQTPRYLVIGTGKKITLECSQTMGHDKMYWYQQDPGMELHLIHYSYGVNSTEKGDLSSESTVSRIRTEHFPLTLESARPSHTSQYLCASSEEDSTDTQYFGPGTRLTVL.

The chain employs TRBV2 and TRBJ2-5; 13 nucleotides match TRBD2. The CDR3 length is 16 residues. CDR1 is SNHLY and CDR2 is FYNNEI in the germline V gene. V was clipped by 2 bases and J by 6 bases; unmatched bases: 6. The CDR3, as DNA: TGTGCCAGCAGTGAACATGGACTAGCGGGGGACAAGACCCAGTACTTC. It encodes CASSEHGLAGDKTQYF.

CDR3 in DNA: TGTGCCAGCAGCGTAGGGCCCGGGGTCGCTAACTATGGCTACACCTTC. Translation gives CASSVGPGVANYGYTF. This rearrangement joins TRBV9 to TRBJ1-2; D uncertain. CDR3 length equals 16 residues. V gave up 0 bases and J gave up 0 bases, with 12 bases separating them. The germline V gene has CDR1 SGDLS and CDR2 YYNGEE. Full variable domain (remainder filled in from reference TRBV9 and TRBJ1-2): DSGVTQTPKHLITATGQRVTLRCSPRSGDLSVYWYQQSLDQGLQFLIQYYNGEERAKGNILERFSAQQFPDLHSELNLSSLELGDSALYFCASSVGPGVANYGYTFGSGTRLTVV.

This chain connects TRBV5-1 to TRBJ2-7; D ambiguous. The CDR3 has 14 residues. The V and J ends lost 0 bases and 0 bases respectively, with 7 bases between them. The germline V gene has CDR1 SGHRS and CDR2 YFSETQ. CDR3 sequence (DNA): TGCGCCAGCAGCTTGGACGTCAGCTCCTACGAGCAGTACTTC. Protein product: CASSLDVSSYEQYF.

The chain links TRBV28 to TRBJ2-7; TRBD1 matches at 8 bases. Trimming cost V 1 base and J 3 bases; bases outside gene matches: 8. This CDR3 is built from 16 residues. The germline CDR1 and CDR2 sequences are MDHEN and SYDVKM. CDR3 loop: CASSLLPTGAYYEQYF. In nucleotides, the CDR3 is TGTGCCAGCAGTTTATTACCGACAGGGGCTTACTACGAGCAGTACTTC.

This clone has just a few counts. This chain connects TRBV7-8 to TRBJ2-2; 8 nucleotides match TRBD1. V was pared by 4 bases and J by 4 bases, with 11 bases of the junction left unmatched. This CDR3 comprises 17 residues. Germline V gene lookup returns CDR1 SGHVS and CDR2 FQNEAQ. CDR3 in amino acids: CASSSPGTGGLTGELFF. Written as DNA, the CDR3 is TGTGCCAGCAGCTCTCCCGGGACAGGTGGCCTCACCGGGGAGCTGTTTTTT.